Presented here are 12 T cell receptor beta chains from one specimen sequenced in a study of read filtering for tumor transcriptome and immune sequencing. From approximately 430 ng of RNA, a library with molecular barcoded alpha/delta and beta/gamma adaptors was made. A single record per CDR3 protein comes from TCRdb applying MiXCR to the reads. The sample includes fewer than 45,000 distinct CDR3 sequences, approximately 12% of them seen just once. Sequences were obtained from a population of CD138-negative cells sorted from bone marrow. These receptors were obtained from a donor aged 40 or over with multiple myeloma.

This clonotype was counted ten times or more. V usage is TRBV2 and J usage is TRBJ1-2; no definite D call. Germline loops: CDR1 SNHLY, CDR2 FYNNEI. Trimming cost V 6 bases and J 6 bases, with 17 bases left between them. This CDR3 region has 14 residues. The DNA for the CDR3 is TGTGCCAGCAGGAGGAGTGTCGGGAGCAATGGCTACACCTTC. This gives the protein CASRRSVGSNGYTF. The full variable domain, in which reference TRBV2 and TRBJ1-2 provide the parts outside the CDR3, is EPEVTQTPSHQVTQMGQEVILRCVPISNHLYFYWYRQILGQKVEFLVSFYNNEISEKSEIFDDQFSVERPDGSNFTLKIRSTKLEDSAMYFCASRRSVGSNGYTFGSGTRLTVV.

This clonotype was recorded at least ten times. The chain couples TRBV4-1 to TRBJ2-1; no firm D call. The germline V and J ends were trimmed by 5 bases and 0 bases, with 11 bases remaining between them. The CDR3 sequence is 15 residues long. Germline assignment: CDR1 MGHRA and CDR2 YSYEKL. The CDR3 loop is CASSRERSSYNEQFF. In DNA form, the CDR3 reads TGCGCCAGCAGCAGAGAGAGGAGCTCCTACAATGAGCAGTTCTTC.

This clonotype came up many times. V gene TRBV11-3 combines with J gene TRBJ2-1; D ambiguous. This CDR3 region has 16 residues. Germline V gene data show CDR1 as SGHNT and CDR2 as YENEEA. Trimming took 5 bases from V and 2 from J, leaving 16 bases between them. As DNA, the CDR3 is TGTGCCAGCAGCCCCAGGACCCCGGCCCCCTACAATGAGCAGTTCTTC. It is translated as CASSPRTPAPYNEQFF.

This clonotype appeared many times. The chain is built from TRBV24-1 and TRBJ2-1, with a possible D match to TRBD2 (6 bases). Trimming removed 9 bases from V and 3 bases from J, with 20 bases in between. Per germline, CDR1 KGHDR and CDR2 SFDVKD. CDR3 length: 16 amino acids. CDR3 nucleotide sequence: TGTGCCACCGGGGCGGGGATTGGGGCGGGCTACAATGAGCAGTTCTTC. It is translated as CATGAGIGAGYNEQFF.

This clonotype was found many times. CDR3: CASSSPGQGYYGYTF. The CDR3 coding sequence is TGTGCCAGCAGCTCGCCGGGACAGGGATACTATGGCTACACCTTC. This sequence joins TRBV7-8 and TRBJ1-2; TRBD1 agrees at 9 bases. The germline V gene has CDR1 SGHVS and CDR2 FQNEAQ. With 4 bases clipped from V and 3 bases from J, the junction kept 6 bases outside the gene matches. CDR3 length equals 15 residues.

This clonotype was counted ten times or more. The chain uses TRBV6-6 and TRBJ2-5; possibly TRBD2 for D (5 bases). The CDR3 length is 14 residues. The germline V gene has CDR1 MNHNY and CDR2 SVGAGI (reference sequence). Between the trimmed V and J ends, which lost 6 bases and 6 bases, there was a span of 17 bases. The CDR3 region has the DNA TGTGCCAGCAGCCCCACCGGGGTGAGAAAGACCCAGTACTTC. This codes for CASSPTGVRKTQYF.

This clonotype appeared many times. The rearrangement uses TRBV11-3 and TRBJ2-3; 7 bases map to TRBD1. The V segment lost 0 bases and the J segment 4 bases; nucleotides outside the gene matches: 19. The CDR3 has 20 residues. CDR1 is SGHNT and CDR2 is YENEEA in the germline V gene. The CDR3 region has the DNA TGTGCCAGCAGCTTAGAGGTTCGGGGTCGGACAGGCCGATTGGCAGATACGCAGTATTTT. It specifies CASSLEVRGRTGRLADTQYF. The full variable domain, rest sourced from reference TRBV11-3 and TRBJ2-3, is EAGVVQSPRYKIIEKKQPVAFWCNPISGHNTLYWYLQNLGQGPELLIRYENEEAVDDSQLPKDRFSAERLKGVDSTLKIQPAELGDSAVYLCASSLEVRGRTGRLADTQYFGPGTRLTVL.

Regarding this clonotype: A much larger clone differs by one base, so this may be a read error. The chain joins TRBV5-1 to TRBJ2-3; D possibly corresponds to TRBD1 (5 bases). V gave up 0 bases and J gave up 2 bases, with 13 bases separating them. The germline V gene encodes CDR1 SGHRS and CDR2 YFSETQ. CDR3 length equals 16 residues. The CDR3 sequence is CASSLAPHRFTDTQYF. In DNA, the CDR3 is TGCGCCAGCAGCTTGGCCCCCCACAGGTTCACAGATACGCAGTATTTT. The whole variable domain, filled in from reference TRBV5-1 and TRBJ2-3, reads KAGVTQTPRYLIKTRGQQVTLSCSPISGHRSVSWYQQTPGQGLQFLFEYFSETQRNKGNFPGRFSGRQFSNSRSEMNVSTLELGDSALYLCASSLAPHRFTDTQYFGPGTRLTVL.

On this clonotype itself: With a much larger clone just one base away, this may be a read error. The rearrangement joins TRBV28 to TRBJ2-1; 7 nucleotides align to TRBD1. The J segment lost 14 bases and the V segment lost 5 bases, leaving 12 bases of the junction unmatched. CDR3 length: 13 residues. CDR1 is MDHEN, CDR2 SYDVKM, per germline. The DNA for the CDR3 is TGTGCCAGCAGTGTTCTAGGGGACAGACGTAAGTTCTTC. Protein sequence: CASSVLGDRRKFF.

Concerning this clonotype itself: A much larger clone lies one base from this, so it may be a read error. The rearrangement uses TRBV28 and TRBJ1-2, with D uncertain. Looked up from germline, CDR1 is MDHEN and CDR2 is SYDVKM. The CDR3 is 12 residues long. CDR3: CASSLGLYGYAF. For the CDR3, the DNA is TGTGCCAGCAGTTTAGGACTGTATGGCTACGCCTTC.

This clonotype has at least ten counts. The V call is TRBV28, the J call TRBJ2-7; D uncertain. V was shortened by 5 bases and J by 4 bases, with 9 bases between the two germline ends. The CDR3 is made up of 12 amino acids. Germline CDR1 is MDHEN and CDR2 is SYDVKM. CDR3 loop: CASSLLGYEQYF. The CDR3 DNA follows: TGTGCCAGCAGTCTTCTGGGGTACGAGCAGTACTTC.

The J gene is TRBJ1-2, the V gene TRBV3-1; D is uncertain. Trimming pared 4 bases from V and 4 bases from J, leaving 7 bases between. This CDR3 is 12 amino acids long. CDR1 is LGHDT and CDR2 is YNNKEL in the germline V gene (reference sequence). The CDR3 coding sequence is TGTGCCAGCAGCCGAGACCCCTATGGCTACACCTTC. As protein: CASSRDPYGYTF.